The table lists the clone carrying this TCR beta chain with many counts. The data were taken from a study of T-cell reconstitution after alpha-beta-depleted transplantation in children. The V gene lost 0 bases and the J gene lost 7 bases, with 12 bases spanning the gap. The CDR3 length is 14 residues. Germline V gene data show CDR1 as SQVTM and CDR2 as ANQGSEA. Unique molecular identifiers were built into the TCRbeta library. Using its own MiXCR run on the PCR reads, TCRdb lists one record per CDR3 protein. In the table there are about 610,000 distinct CDR3 sequences, roughly 10% of which are singletons.

The sequences come from PBMCs from the stem cell graft donor, collected from the stem cell graft. This receptor was identified in a human donor who donated a stem cell graft to a child with acute myeloid leukemia. The chain is built from TRBV29-1 and TRBJ2-2, with D hard to call. The CDR3 loop reads CSVEDPRRNGELFF. CDR3 in DNA: TGCAGCGTTGAAGATCCTCGTCGAAACGGGGAGCTGTTTTTT.